This T cell receptor beta chain emerged from a study of blood T cells in healthy people across ages. Total RNA extracted from each sample amounted to at least 6 micrograms. PCR was performed a second time for roughly 7 to 11 cycles using a sample-barcoded 5' primer and a J-beta primer mix. TCRdb reanalysed the 5' RACE reads using MiXCR and keeps one entry per CDR3 protein. This sample has more than 700,000 distinct CDR3 sequences, with 35% to 50% found just once. The CDR3 has 12 residues. Germline assignment: CDR1 SQVTM and CDR2 ANQGSEA. A word on this clonotype: The antigen is unknown. Since a much larger clone is just one base distant, this may be a read error.

Overall study findings and caveats: Per-million-T-cell TCR beta diversity fell roughly linearly with age. Researchers said unsorted PBMCs prevented a conclusive naive versus antigen-experienced comparison. Greater diversity and more naive CD4+ cells were seen in long-lived donors than in aged donors.

This clonotype was obtained from an elderly man in good health. The chain has TRBV29-1 and TRBJ1-4; D ambiguous. Sequences were obtained from blood. The CDR3 sequence is CSVASNNEILFF. CDR3 DNA: TGCAGCGTTGCCAGTAATAATGAAATACTGTTTTTT.